This T cell receptor beta chain was recorded in a study of shared clonotypes between healthy human individuals. Study-level background: Donor ages ranged 18 to 49 years: a couple of women, a few men. Overall study results and limits: Naive subsets usually exceeded memory subsets in estimated richness.

Assay used: immunoSEQ multiplex PCR; TCRdb lists only in-frame clones, some missing. Found here are around 1,000,000 clones, 60% to 85% of them singletons; the top ten hold 0.89%. CDR3 length equals 12 residues. V shed 1 base and J shed 5 bases, with 3 bases lying between them. Germline assignment: CDR1 LNHNV and CDR2 YYDKDF (reference sequence). As to this clone: Its antigen is unidentified.

The sequenced sample consisted of memory CD4+ T cells from PBMCs. Subset here: CD45RA-negative fraction. This chain uses TRBV15 with TRBJ1-5, with no clear D. The sequence derives from a man between 18 and 29 years old in good health. Some clones in this sample may be carry-over from other donors' samples. CDR3 loop: CATSRGHQPQHF. Here the CDR3 DNA reads TGTGCCACCAGCAGAGGGCATCAGCCCCAGCATTTT.